The next 3 T cell receptor beta chains were all read from a single sample in a study of cytotoxic CD8 clonotypes in ibrutinib-treated CLL. TCRdb keeps only in-frame clones here, not all; method: immunoSEQ multiplex PCR. Among 250,000 to 350,000 clones listed, approximately 76% were seen once. The material sequenced was PBMCs, taken at disease progression, from a patient treated with ibrutinib. Receptor source: a human donor with chronic lymphocytic leukemia.

This clone was seen a handful of times. The chain links TRBV6-5 to TRBJ2-2, with D possibly matching TRBD2 (5 bases). Germline CDR1 is MNHEY and CDR2 is SVGAGI. This CDR3 spans 14 amino acids. V lost 2 bases, J lost 5 bases, and 9 bases lay in between. The CDR3 loop reads CASSYMPGTGELFF. CDR3 coding DNA: TGTGCCAGCAGTTACATGCCGGGGACCGGGGAGCTGTTTTTT.

V gene TRBV7-3 combines with J gene TRBJ2-1, with D perhaps assigned TRBD1 or TRBD2 (5 bases each). The germline V gene encodes CDR1 SGHTA and CDR2 FQGTGA. V lost 6 bases, J lost 0 bases, and 15 bases lay in between. This CDR3 is built from 16 residues. The CDR3 DNA follows: TGTGCCAGCAGTCCCTCGGGGCATCGCTCCTACAATGAGCAGTTCTTC. Its translation is CASSPSGHRSYNEQFF.

The V gene is TRBV29-1, the J gene TRBJ2-7; 10 bases agree with TRBD2. The CDR3 loop spans 13 amino acids. Germline CDR1 is SQVTM and CDR2 is ANQGSEA. Trimming at V came to 2 bases and at J to 2 bases, leaving 0 bases not matched to a gene. The CDR3 DNA reads TGCAGCGTTGAACTAGCGGGGGCCTACGAGCAGTACTTC. This translates into CSVELAGAYEQYF.